Presented here are 18 T cell receptor beta chains from one specimen sequenced in a study of human T cells and chemical hapten exposure. Time point described: patch test 1, 2 weeks after DPC sensitization. Treatment in this sample: therapeutic diphenylcyclopropenone sensitization with weekly scalp DPC. TCRdb re-analysed the RACE reads in MiXCR, keeping a single row per CDR3 protein. The repertoire holds around 50,000 distinct CDR3 sequences, less than 10% seen once, with 4.5% in the top ten. The sequencing used whole blood, collected in connection with sensitization to the hapten diphenylcyclopropenone (DPC). The receptors were sampled from a woman in her forties or fifties with alopecia areata. Some clones in this sample may be carry-over from other donors' samples.

The chain carries TRBV28 and TRBJ1-1; TRBD1 might be the D (6 bases). Germline lookup yields CDR1 MDHEN and CDR2 SYDVKM. This CDR3 is built from 13 residues. Trimming took off 7 bases at V and 4 bases at J, with 13 bases between the two ends. The CDR3 nucleotides read TGTGCCAGCATACCTCAGACAGGCACTGAAGCTTTCTTT. Translation gives CASIPQTGTEAFF.

At least ten counts were recorded for this clonotype. J is TRBJ2-2 and V is TRBV7-2; D unclear. CDR1 SGHTA and CDR2 FQGNSA come from the germline V gene. Trimming pared 4 bases from V and 3 bases from J, leaving 6 bases between. The CDR3 has 13 residues. The CDR3 sequence is CASSSPHTGELFF. For the CDR3, the DNA is TGTGCCAGCAGCTCCCCTCACACCGGGGAGCTGTTTTTT.

This clonotype was counted ten times or more. The gene calls are TRBV5-1 and TRBJ2-5; D might be TRBD1 (6 bases). The germline V gene encodes CDR1 SGHRS and CDR2 YFSETQ. CDR3 length: 14 residues. Trimming removed 4 bases from V and 0 bases from J, with 10 bases in between. The CDR3 sequence is CASSADRNQETQYF. DNA of the CDR3: TGCGCCAGCAGCGCGGACAGAAACCAAGAGACCCAGTACTTC.

The V gene is TRBV12-2, the J gene TRBJ2-4; the D call in the table, TRBD2, was not verified against the DNA. TRBV12-2 is annotated as a pseudogene. This CDR3 comprises 18 residues. The CDR3 here is CASRLFASGRVAKNIQYF. The CDR3 nucleotides are TGTGCAAGTCGCTTATTCGCTAGCGGGAGGGTAGCCAAAAACATTCAGTACTTC.

This clonotype was detected ten times or more. The V and J genes are TRBV10-3 and TRBJ2-7; D is unresolved. This CDR3 has 12 amino acids. CDR1 and CDR2 from the germline V gene are ENHRY and SYGVKD. V dropped 4 bases and J dropped 5 bases, with 9 bases sitting between them. The DNA of the CDR3 is TGTGCCATCAGTGGAGACCGGCACGAGCAGTACTTC. Protein sequence: CAISGDRHEQYF.

This clonotype was counted a few times. The chain is built from TRBV5-1 and TRBJ2-7; D call uncertain. V was pared by 4 bases and J by 7 bases, with 18 bases between. This CDR3 has 14 residues. CDR1 and CDR2 from the germline V gene are SGHRS and YFSETQ. CDR3 coding DNA: TGCGCCAGCAGCCCCCTCGGGCGAGCGAGAGAGCAGTACTTC. Protein: CASSPLGRAREQYF.

Many counts were recorded for this clonotype. The chain uses TRBV6-5 and TRBJ2-7; possibly TRBD2 for D (6 bases). The V gene lost 8 bases and the J gene lost 1 base, with 18 bases spanning the gap. The germline CDR1 and CDR2 sequences are MNHEY and SVGAGI. The CDR3 is made up of 15 amino acids. This CDR3 is CASARDSHFSYEQYF. The CDR3 bases are TGTGCCAGCGCACGGGACTCTCATTTTTCCTACGAGCAGTACTTC.

In its sample, this clonotype was seen a few times. The chain recombines TRBV7-2 with TRBJ2-7; possible D gene TRBD2, 5 bases. The germline V gene encodes CDR1 SGHTA and CDR2 FQGNSA. The CDR3 runs 13 residues. V was shortened by 1 base and J by 5 bases, with 9 bases between the two germline ends. CDR3 coding DNA: TGTGCCAGCAGCTTAGTCGGGGTAAACGAGCAGTACTTC. It specifies CASSLVGVNEQYF. The full variable domain, completed using reference TRBV7-2 and TRBJ2-7, is GAGVSQSPSNKVTEKGKDVELRCDPISGHTALYWYRQSLGQGLEFLIYFQGNSAPDKSGLPSDRFSAERTGGSVSTLTIQRTQQEDSAVYLCASSLVGVNEQYFGPGTRLTVT.

This clonotype was recorded at least ten times. Here the CDR3 reads CASSPGDISYNEQFF. CDR3 bases: TGCGCCAGCAGTCCAGGAGACATTTCCTACAATGAGCAGTTCTTC. The V call is TRBV5-1, the J call TRBJ2-1, with D uncertain. V lost 5 bases to trimming and J lost 1 base, with 13 bases between them. Germline CDR1 reads SGHRS; CDR2 reads YFSETQ. The CDR3 has 15 residues.

As for this clonotype: A much more abundant neighbour one base away suggests this may be a read error. The genes are TRBV3-1 and TRBJ2-2; maybe TRBD1 (6 bases). The germline CDR1 and CDR2 sequences are LGHDT and YNNKEL (reference sequence). This CDR3 is built from 16 residues. V lost 4 bases, J lost 1 base, and 13 bases lay in between. CDR3: CASSRLGAWNTGELFF. CDR3 DNA sequence: TGTGCCAGCAGCCGATTGGGGGCCTGGAACACCGGGGAGCTGTTTTTT.

In its sample, this clonotype was seen many times. This sequence joins TRBV29-1 and TRBJ2-1; D unresolved. Germline values: CDR1 SQVTM, CDR2 ANQGSEA. Trimming took 7 bases from V and 4 from J, leaving 8 bases between them. The length of the CDR3 is 11 residues. CDR3 nucleotide sequence: TGCAGCGCTGTGTGGTACAATGAGCAGTTCTTC. It codes for CSAVWYNEQFF.

This clonotype was picked up many times. The V call is TRBV20-1, the J call TRBJ1-1, with TRBD1 as a possible D gene (6 bases). Between the trimmed V and J ends, which lost 3 bases and 5 bases, there was a span of 13 bases. Germline assignment: CDR1 DFQATT and CDR2 SNEGSKA (reference sequence). There are 13 residues in the CDR3. CDR3 coding DNA: TGCAGTGCTAGTTATTCAGGGGATACTGAAGCTTTCTTT. Protein product: CSASYSGDTEAFF.

This clonotype was detected only a few times. The gene calls are TRBV20-1 and TRBJ2-3; TRBD2 matches at 13 bases. The CDR3 is 16 amino acids. The germline gives CDR1 DFQATT, CDR2 SNEGSKA (reference sequence). V lost 3 bases to trimming and J lost 4 bases; unmatched junction nucleotides: 7. CDR3 DNA sequence: TGCAGTGCTAGGGGAGGACTAGCGGGAGTTGCAGATACGCAGTATTTT. It is translated as CSARGGLAGVADTQYF.

In this sample, this clonotype turned up a few times. The DNA of the CDR3 is TGCAGTGCTGCCCCCCCGGGCCTCAAGTCCCTCACAGATACGCAGTATTTT. This sequence encodes CSAAPPGLKSLTDTQYF. The genes are TRBV20-1 and TRBJ2-3; no firm D call. The CDR3 extends over 17 amino acids. V was cut by 5 bases and J by 2 bases, with 23 bases left in between. Per the germline V gene, CDR1 is DFQATT and CDR2 is SNEGSKA (reference sequence).

A note on this clonotype: Possible read error: a much larger clone is one base away. The chain combines TRBV20-1 with TRBJ2-1; D might be TRBD2 (5 bases). V lost 3 bases to trimming and J lost 5 bases, with 17 bases between them. The germline V gene has CDR1 DFQATT and CDR2 SNEGSKA (reference sequence). The CDR3 consists of 15 residues. CDR3 nucleotide sequence: TGCAGTGCTAGCAAGGGCGGCGGGTTCGACAATGAGCAGTTCTTC. Residues: CSASKGGGFDNEQFF.

This clonotype was detected only a few times. This rearrangement joins TRBV7-8 to TRBJ2-7; TRBD2 might be the D (7 bases). CDR1 and CDR2 from the germline V gene are SGHVS and FQNEAQ. This CDR3 region has 12 residues. V was pared by 3 bases and J by 9 bases, with 12 bases between. The CDR3 coding sequence is TGTGCCAGCAGCTTTGAGGGGGGGCGGCAGTACTTC. Translation gives CASSFEGGRQYF.

At least ten counts were recorded for this clonotype. The V and J genes are TRBV6-1 and TRBJ1-6, with D perhaps TRBD1 (6 bases). Trimming stripped 0 bases from V and 7 bases from J, with 10 bases between. There are 15 residues in the CDR3. CDR1 and CDR2 (germline): MNHNS, SASEGT. CDR3 amino acids: CASSEAWQGNSPLHF. CDR3 sequence (DNA): TGTGCCAGCAGTGAAGCTTGGCAGGGGAATTCACCCCTCCACTTT.

The chain is built from TRBV19 and TRBJ2-7; D possibly corresponds to TRBD1 (6 bases). This CDR3 comprises 15 residues. CDR1 is LNHDA, CDR2 SQIVND, per germline (reference sequence). The V end was cut by 3 bases, the J end by 2 bases, with 14 bases between. The chain's CDR3 is CASSIVQGSAYEQYF. The CDR3 DNA reads as TGTGCCAGTAGTATCGTCCAGGGGTCCGCCTACGAGCAGTACTTC.